The sequence of this T cell receptor (beta chain) was determined in a study of regulatory dendritic cells for organ transplantation. V lost 4 bases to trimming and J lost 3 bases; unmatched junction nucleotides: 3. CDR1 is LGHNT, CDR2 FRNRAP, per germline. The CDR3 is made up of 13 amino acids. This clone was seen only once. Some clones are missing from TCRdb's copy, which holds only in-frame ones; the method was immunoSEQ multiplex PCR. The profile covers roughly 30,000 clones, with 82% appearing a single time and over 0.35% taken by the ten largest. The clonotype comes from a human donor in good health. Sequenced sample: naive CD8+ T cells from blood. Subset meaning: CD45RA+ naive T cells. J is TRBJ2-7 and V is TRBV12-5, with 7 bases lining up with TRBD1. CDR3 nucleotides: TGTGCTAGTGGTTGGGACAGCGTCTACGAGCAGTACTTC. Translating it yields CASGWDSVYEQYF.